Reported below is one T cell receptor beta chain. Its antigen is as yet unknown. The entry originates in a study of T cell responses to AZD1222 COVID-19 vaccine. Assay: immunoSEQ multiplex PCR; the TCRdb copy retains only in-frame clones and omits some. In the table there are some 130,000 clones, about 90% of which are singletons. Germline-derived CDR1 and CDR2 are SNHLY and FYNNEI. The length of the CDR3 is 13 residues. The germline V and J ends were trimmed by 5 bases and 6 bases, with 12 bases remaining between them. Analysis merged second doses at about 4 or about 12 weeks. Study conclusions and caveats: Vaccine-associated CD4 TCRs spanned spike, dominant at 160-218 and 743-854.

Sequenced here: peripheral blood, sampled 28 days after the second AZD1222 dose. The chain carries TRBV2 and TRBJ2-3, with a weak D call TRBD1 (6 bases). The clonotype was recovered from an adult who received the AZD1222 COVID-19 vaccine. CDR3 sequence (DNA): TGTGCCAGCAGTCGGGCAGGGGACGATACGCAGTATTTT. Its translation: CASSRAGDDTQYF.